Listed here is a single T cell receptor beta chain. The antigen is not known. This entry belongs to a study of cytomegalovirus exposure and HLA in healthy donors. Study-level background: A later analysis reported the same platform for the roughly 120 validation repertoires and the 666 first-cohort repertoires.

The V and J ends lost 8 bases and 0 bases, in that order; junction bases with no gene match: 10. CDR1 and CDR2 from the germline V gene are SNHLY and FYNNEI. The CDR3 is 17 amino acids. The study's findings and limits: With high specificity and sensitivity, the classifier reportedly diagnosed cytomegalovirus status.

The data were produced by immunoSEQ multiplex PCR, yet TCRdb's version contains in-frame clones alone and is incomplete. The sample holds 150,000 to 200,000 clones, around 86% seen once. These donors were members of the approximately 120-subject validation cohort, a group separate from the approximately 670-subject first cohort. The sequence came from a woman in her late teens or twenties in good health and CMV-seronegative. Source material: PBMCs. The chain combines TRBV2 with TRBJ2-3, with TRBD2 matching over 11 bases. The CDR3 DNA reads TGTGCCAGCCAGTGGCTAGCGGGGGGCCGTAGCACAGATACGCAGTATTTT. This codes for CASQWLAGGRSTDTQYF.